This T cell receptor beta chain was documented in a study of T-cell memory formation after mild COVID-19. Across the whole study: Most TCR clusters belonged to a single donor.

Overall study results and limits: Confirmation of SARS-CoV-2 specificity was lacking for second-wave clones peaking day 37. Contracting clones from day 15 to 85 showed balanced CD4/CD8; later expanders favored CD4+. Shrinking CD4+ clones were chiefly CM and EM; CD8+ ones were chiefly EMRA.

In germline, CDR1 is MRHNA, CDR2 SNTAGT. V lost 4 bases to trimming and J lost 4 bases, with 10 bases between them. The CDR3 is made up of 13 amino acids. This clonotype was recorded a few times. The antigen remains unidentified. Via MiXCR, TCRdb re-called the 5' RACE reads, giving one row per CDR3 protein. The data hold 530,000 or so distinct CDR3 sequences, with 15% to 20% observed a single time. The material sequenced was PBMCs or a T cell subset sorted from them (not recorded which). The chain couples TRBV6-4 to TRBJ1-2; D remains ambiguous. This clonotype was sampled from an adult woman who had mild COVID-19 (a few samples of this study predate the infection). Cell type and time point are not known. CDR3 amino acids: CASSAEIGYGYTF. The CDR3 bases are TGTGCCAGCAGTGCCGAGATCGGCTATGGCTACACCTTC.